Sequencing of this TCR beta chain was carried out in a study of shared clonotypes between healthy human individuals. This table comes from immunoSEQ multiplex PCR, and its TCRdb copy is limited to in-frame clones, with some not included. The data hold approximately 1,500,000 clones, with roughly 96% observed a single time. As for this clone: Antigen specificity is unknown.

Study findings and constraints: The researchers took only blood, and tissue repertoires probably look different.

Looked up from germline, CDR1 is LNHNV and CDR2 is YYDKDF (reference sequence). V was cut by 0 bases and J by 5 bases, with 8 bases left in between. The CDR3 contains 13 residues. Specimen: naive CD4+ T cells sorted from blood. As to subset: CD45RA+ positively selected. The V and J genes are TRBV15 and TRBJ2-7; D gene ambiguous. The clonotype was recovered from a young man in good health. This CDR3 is CATSREGVDEQYF. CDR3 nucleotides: TGTGCCACCAGCAGAGAAGGCGTAGACGAGCAGTACTTC.